This TCR beta chain was obtained from a study of persistence of HIV-infected CD4 T cells (TCRdb year 2020). For the study in its entirety: Participants had been on suppressive ART for a median of roughly eight years. Peripheral blood samples of up to roughly 180 mL were obtained at multiple time points, with the exception of a couple of participants, for whom leukapheresis was performed at a single time point. CMV- and HIV-1 Gag-responding CD4+ T cells were isolated from ART-treated individuals so that antigen-driven clonal expansion of HIV-1-infected cells could be examined. TCRbeta sequencing assessed the clonality of all cells in each sorted population, while proviral sequencing assessed the clonality of infected cells. In the cross-participant TCR cluster analysis, roughly 8 participants were included for CMV and more than five participants were included for Gag.

This specimen's treatment or condition label, interpreted: suppressive antiretroviral therapy. Lysates of CMV-infected fibroblasts at around 9.7 ug/mL were used to stimulate the cells. Responding CD4+ T cells were sorted on the basis of upregulation of both CD40 ligand and CD69. HIV-1-infected adults in whom suppressive ART had been started during chronic infection were enrolled as participants. For at least 4 years, participants had undetectable plasma HIV-1 RNA, below 50 copies/mL. To be included, a participant needed positive CMV serology and a CD4+ T cell count above 400 cells/uL. Before stimulation, PBMCs were isolated using density centrifugation and then depleted of CD8+ T cells. Stimulation of CD8-depleted PBMCs was carried out for approximately 20 hours with anti-CD28/CD49d costimulation, CD40-blocking antibody and enfuvirtide, to prevent new infections. Sorting was done on either a Beckman Coulter MoFlo Legacy or an XDP sorter, and propidium iodide was used to exclude dead cells. For samples with more than one million cells, genomic DNA was extracted with the QIAamp DNA Mini Kit, and for all other samples the Quick-DNA Microprep Kit was used.

The immunoSEQ hsTCRB assay version 4, run in survey mode, was used to sequence TCRbeta repertoires from genomic DNA. For TCRbeta sequencing, genomic DNA was diluted to around 9.6 ng/uL, and up to roughly 1 ug was used per sample. On the study's bioinformatics: Analysis of the TCRbeta data was done in ImmunoSeq Analyzer 3.0, and diversity was computed on productive nucleotide rearrangements. Using the Immunarch R package, lower-bound TCR diversity was estimated with the improved Chao index and clonality was estimated with the Gini coefficient. When different nucleotide rearrangements encoded the same CDR3beta amino acid sequence, each rearrangement was treated as a distinct clonotype. TCRbeta sequences significantly enriched in antigen-responding cells relative to anti-CD3/anti-CD28-activated cells were identified by differential abundance analysis. Using predicted peptide-MHC specificity as the basis, GLIPH2 grouped TCRs into clusters, both for each participant individually and for the merged data sets that combined participants. TCRdb stores this immuneACCESS table with in-frame sequences only. Part of the clones is absent; in the studies checked, under half of the shortfall reflects unresolved V genes, and no reason is known for the rest. V and J calls plus clone size are reproduced from that table; the DNA served to infer D and trimming. In this sample the table shows approximately 15,000 clones, roughly 71% of which occur a single time. The biggest ten clones account for 15% to 20% of the sample.

Study-wide findings and limitations: A correlation was observed between TCR oligoclonality and proviral oligoclonality within the same sorted populations. The study involved few individuals and tested only a limited range of antigens. Because the TCR analyses were done in bulk, restricting them to just the rare CMV-responding cells that actually carried HIV-1 proviruses was not possible. TCRbeta richness in CMV- and Gag-responding cells was significantly lower than in anti-CD3/anti-CD28-responding cells; CMV-responding cells had higher oligoclonality than CD3/CD28-stimulated and Gag-responding cells. Antigen-responding cells were enriched for degenerate expanded CDR3beta sequences, which suggests convergent selection of CD4+ responses to CMV and Gag.

A distance of 17 bases separates the germline ends of V and J, which lose 4 bases and 2 bases respectively. From the germline V gene, CDR1 is MGHRA and CDR2 is YSYEKL. CDR3 length: 16 amino acids, cysteine to phenylalanine. Only the CDR3 region is kept as DNA, spanning 48 bases read in frame from base 1. This clone is judged medium-sized (0.01 to 0.1%). Its target antigen remains unknown. Per-base qualities were not stored, and no clone one base away is much larger. This chain joins TRBV4-1 to TRBJ1-2, with the D segment identity uncertain. This receptor was taken from an adult man with HIV who was CMV-seropositive. The sample in question was CD4+ T cells sorted from PBMCs after roughly 18-hour stimulation, obtained from a patient who received antiretroviral therapy. In light of the paper, this sample's cell subset or site label describes: CD40L+CD69+ CD4 T cells responding to CMV lysate. CDR3 region: CASSPQPQGINYGYTF. Here is the DNA: TGCGCCAGCAGCCCCCAGCCCCAAGGGATCAACTATGGCTACACCTTC.